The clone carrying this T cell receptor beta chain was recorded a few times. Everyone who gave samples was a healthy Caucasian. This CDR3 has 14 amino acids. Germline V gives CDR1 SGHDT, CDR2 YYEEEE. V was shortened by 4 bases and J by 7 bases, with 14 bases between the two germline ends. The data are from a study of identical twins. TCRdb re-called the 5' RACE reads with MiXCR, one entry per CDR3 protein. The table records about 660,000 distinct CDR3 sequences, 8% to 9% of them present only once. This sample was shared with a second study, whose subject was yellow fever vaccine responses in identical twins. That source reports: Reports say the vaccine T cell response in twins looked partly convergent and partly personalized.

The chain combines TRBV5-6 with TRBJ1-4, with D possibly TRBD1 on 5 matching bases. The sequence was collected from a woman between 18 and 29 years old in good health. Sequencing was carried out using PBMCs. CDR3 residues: CASSPRGGTEKLFF. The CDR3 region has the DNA TGTGCCAGCAGCCCCAGAGGTGGGACTGAAAAACTGTTTTTT.